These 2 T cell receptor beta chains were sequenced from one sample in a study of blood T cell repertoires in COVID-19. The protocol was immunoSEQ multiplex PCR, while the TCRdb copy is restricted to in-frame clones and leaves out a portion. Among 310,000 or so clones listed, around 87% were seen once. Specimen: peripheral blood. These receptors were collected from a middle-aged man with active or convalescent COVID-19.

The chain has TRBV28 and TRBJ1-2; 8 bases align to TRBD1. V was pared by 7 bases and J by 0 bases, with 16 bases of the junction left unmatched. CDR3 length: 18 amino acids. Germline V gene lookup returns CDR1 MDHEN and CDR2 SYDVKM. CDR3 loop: CASTNQRTGWQTNYGYTF. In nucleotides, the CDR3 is TGTGCCAGCACCAACCAAAGGACAGGGTGGCAGACTAACTATGGCTACACCTTC.

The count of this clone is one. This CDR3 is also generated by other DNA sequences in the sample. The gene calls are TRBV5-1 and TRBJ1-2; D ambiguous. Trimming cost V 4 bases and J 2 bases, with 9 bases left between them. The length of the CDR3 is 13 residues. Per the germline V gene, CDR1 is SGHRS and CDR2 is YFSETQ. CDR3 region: CASSPDKNYGYTF. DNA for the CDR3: TGCGCCAGCAGCCCTGACAAAAACTATGGCTACACCTTC.